This record covers a single T cell receptor beta chain. The CDR3 runs to 13 residues. Germline loops: CDR1 SGHNT, CDR2 YYREEE (reference sequence). V lost 5 bases and J 5 bases, leaving 13 bases between the germline ends. The data stem from a study of T cell responses to AZD1222 COVID-19 vaccine. Sequencing used immunoSEQ multiplex PCR; TCRdb keeps in-frame clones, though not all of them. The sample lists 160,000 or so clones, 88% occurring once. Sample: peripheral blood, taken after recovery from COVID-19. The rearrangement joins TRBV5-4 to TRBJ2-5; D is possibly TRBD2 (7 bases). The sequence came from an adult who had recovered from COVID-19. CDR3 sequence (DNA): TGTGCCAGCAGTTTCAAGGGGGGGGAGACCCAGTACTTC. It encodes CASSFKGGETQYF.